These 18 T cell receptor beta chains were sequenced from one sample in a study of blood T cells in healthy people across ages. A J-beta primer mix and a sample-barcoded 5' primer were used in a second PCR of roughly 6 to 12 cycles. MiXCR, applied by TCRdb to the 5' RACE reads, yields one record per CDR3 protein. The sample gives about 650,000 distinct CDR3 sequences, roughly 30% of which show up once; roughly 14% is in the top ten. Sequencing was done on a sample of blood. The receptors derive from an elderly woman in good health.

At least ten counts were recorded for this clonotype. The rearrangement uses TRBV20-1 and TRBJ2-5; TRBD2 matches at 9 bases. CDR3 length: 15 residues. Trimming removed 8 bases from V and 4 bases from J; junction bases left unmatched: 14. In germline, CDR1 is DFQATT, CDR2 SNEGSKA (reference sequence). In DNA form, the CDR3 reads TGCAGTTCAGGGCGGGCTAGCGGGGTGAGAGAGACCCAGTACTTC. Protein sequence: CSSGRASGVRETQYF.

This clonotype was found many times. This chain uses TRBV5-5 with TRBJ2-5; TRBD2 might be the D (6 bases). The ends were cut back, 4 bases at V and 0 bases at J, with 13 bases in the middle. Germline CDR1 and CDR2: SGHKS and YYEKEE (reference sequence). CDR3 length equals 15 residues. This CDR3 is CASSPWGDYQETQYF. The CDR3 nucleotides read TGTGCCAGCAGCCCCTGGGGGGATTACCAAGAGACCCAGTACTTC.

In DNA, the CDR3 is TGTGCCAGCAGCTTGTCCCCGAGACGGTTGAACACTGAAGCTTTCTTT. Protein sequence: CASSLSPRRLNTEAFF. V is TRBV7-8 and J is TRBJ1-1; D call uncertain. Germline lookup yields CDR1 SGHVS and CDR2 FQNEAQ. Trimming took off 3 bases at V and 0 bases at J, with 14 bases between the two ends. This CDR3 is 16 amino acids long.

V usage is TRBV15 and J usage is TRBJ2-1; D perhaps matches TRBD1 (5 bases). Looked up from germline, CDR1 is LNHNV and CDR2 is YYDKDF (reference sequence). Trimming left V 0 bases short and J 2 bases short, with 8 bases between. The CDR3 sequence is 15 residues long. The DNA of the CDR3 is TGTGCCACCAGCAGAGAAGGGGATGCCTACAATGAGCAGTTCTTC. As protein: CATSREGDAYNEQFF.

The chain uses TRBV7-9 and TRBJ2-6; no definite D call. CDR3 length: 17 amino acids. V was clipped by 5 bases and J by 0 bases, with 14 bases between them. Germline CDR1 is SEHNR and CDR2 is FQNEAQ (reference sequence). The CDR3 spells CASSLLVQSSGANVLTF. The CDR3 coding sequence is TGTGCCAGCAGCCTGCTCGTACAAAGCTCTGGGGCCAACGTCCTGACTTTC.

At least ten counts were recorded for this clonotype. The J gene is TRBJ2-7, the V gene TRBV5-4, with TRBD1 matching over 9 bases. Trimming took 6 bases from V and 7 from J; bases not matched to a gene: 14. Germline V gene lookup returns CDR1 SGHNT and CDR2 YYREEE (reference sequence). The CDR3 is made up of 15 amino acids. As DNA, the CDR3 is TGTGCCAGCACCAACCTGGGGACAGGGCTTCGAGAGCAGTACTTC. Its protein product is CASTNLGTGLREQYF.

This clonotype was observed at least ten times. The V gene is TRBV20-1, the J gene TRBJ2-5; 7 nucleotides agree with TRBD1. Germline V gene sequence: CDR1 DFQATT, CDR2 SNEGSKA (reference sequence). V was pared by 0 bases and J by 2 bases, with 6 bases of the junction left unmatched. The CDR3 consists of 15 residues. The CDR3 loop is CSARDQLTGQETQYF. CDR3 nucleotide sequence: TGCAGTGCTAGAGATCAGTTGACAGGGCAAGAGACCCAGTACTTC.

A word on this clonotype: A much larger clone differs from this one at a single base, so this may be a read error. The chain joins TRBV12-3 or TRBV12-4 to TRBJ2-1; 7 bases align to TRBD2. Gene TRBJ2-7 matches the end of the DNA better, so the J call may be wrong. The CDR3 is 14 residues long. CDR3 in DNA: TGTGCCAGCACCCGTGGCGGGGGATACAATGAGCAGTACTTC. Its translation: CASTRGGGYNEQYF.

This clonotype came up many times. The chain combines TRBV20-1 with TRBJ2-7; D may be TRBD1 (6 bases). Trimming removed 1 base at V and 3 bases at J, with 10 bases between. Germline V gene sequence: CDR1 DFQATT, CDR2 SNEGSKA (reference sequence). The CDR3 length is 13 residues. CDR3 nucleotide sequence: TGCAGTGCTAGAGGGGACACCGACTACGAGCAGTACTTC. Translation gives CSARGDTDYEQYF.

The sample holds one count of this clonotype. The chain combines TRBV7-2 with TRBJ2-1, with 14 bases fitting TRBD2. This CDR3 is 17 amino acids long. Germline CDR1 is SGHTA and CDR2 is FQGNSA. V dropped 0 bases and J dropped 9; count of bases not matched to a gene: 7. CDR3 in DNA: TGTGCCAGCAGCTTAGCCACGACTAGCGGGAGGGCTGGTGAGCAGTTCTTC. This sequence encodes CASSLATTSGRAGEQFF.

This clonotype was observed many times. A much more abundant neighbour one base away suggests this may be a read error. The rearrangement links TRBV6-2 or TRBV6-3 to TRBJ1-2, with TRBD1 matching over 7 bases. Germline values: CDR1 MNHEY, CDR2 SVGEGT. Trimming removed 6 bases from V and 8 bases from J; junction bases left unmatched: 9. This CDR3 spans 13 amino acids. CDR3 protein: CASRWGQPYGYTF. CDR3 DNA: TGTGCCAGCAGGTGGGGACAGCCCTACGGCTACACCTTC.

This clonotype was counted at least ten times. The V gene is TRBV24-1, the J gene TRBJ2-3; perhaps TRBD2 as D (6 bases). V was shortened by 0 bases and J by 3 bases, with 9 bases between the two germline ends. CDR3 length equals 15 residues. The V gene's germline CDR1 is KGHDR and CDR2 SFDVKD. Here the CDR3 DNA reads TGTGCCACCAGTGATTTGCGGGGGAGAACAGATACGCAGTATTTT. It is translated as CATSDLRGRTDTQYF.

The chain carries TRBV18 and TRBJ2-3; possible D gene TRBD2, 7 bases. The CDR3 spans 15 residues. The germline V gene has CDR1 KGHSH and CDR2 LQKENI. V was pared by 0 bases and J by 7 bases, with 14 bases between. CDR3: CASSPPRGGRNTQYF. The CDR3 DNA reads TGTGCCAGCTCACCACCAAGGGGGGGCCGAAATACGCAGTATTTT.

As for this clonotype: Given a much more abundant clone one base away, this may be a read error. The rearrangement links TRBV27 to TRBJ2-1; tentative D call: TRBD1 (6 bases). CDR3 length: 18 residues. Germline V CDR1 and CDR2: MNHEY, SMNVEV (reference sequence). Trimming stripped 6 bases from V and 0 bases from J, with 21 bases between. CDR3 amino acids: CASSARGGRAGSYNEQFF. CDR3 DNA: TGTGCCAGCAGCGCCAGGGGTGGGCGGGCAGGCTCCTACAATGAGCAGTTCTTC.

In its sample, this clonotype was seen once. The chain couples TRBV29-1 to TRBJ2-3, with D maybe TRBD2 (6 bases). The CDR3 sequence is 13 residues long. The V and J ends lost 8 bases and 2 bases respectively, with 14 bases between them. Germline CDR1 is SQVTM and CDR2 is ANQGSEA. CDR3 bases: TGCAGCTCTCGGACGGGGGACACAGATACGCAGTATTTT. This sequence encodes CSSRTGDTDTQYF.

CDR3 in DNA: TGTGCCAGCAGTTCCGCAGGGGGTCAGGTTAGGCCGGGTCAGCCCCAGCATTTT. This sequence encodes CASSSAGGQVRPGQPQHF. The chain is built from TRBV6-5 and TRBJ1-5; 7 nucleotides line up with TRBD1. There are 18 residues in the CDR3. Germline CDR1 MNHEY, CDR2 SVGAGI. V was pared by 4 bases and J by 6 bases, with 18 bases of the junction left unmatched.

The chain combines TRBV6-2 or TRBV6-3 with TRBJ1-5; 9 bases align to TRBD1. CDR3 length: 15 amino acids. From germline, CDR1 is MNHEY and CDR2 SVGEGT. The trim removed 6 bases at V and 5 bases at J, leaving 8 bases unmatched. The CDR3 DNA reads as TGTGCCAGCAGACCCGGACAGGGGAGGTATCAGCCCCAGCATTTT. It specifies CASRPGQGRYQPQHF.

As concerns this clonotype: This may arise from a read error, as a much more abundant clone is one base away. The chain joins TRBV7-2 to TRBJ1-5; no definite D call. Germline loops: CDR1 SGHTA, CDR2 FQGNSA. There are 15 residues in the CDR3. Trimming took off 2 bases at V and 5 bases at J, with 13 bases between the two ends. This chain's CDR3 is CASSLRGRGDQPQHF. CDR3 coding DNA: TGTGCCAGCAGCTTAAGAGGTCGAGGCGATCAGCCCCAGCATTTT. Complete variable domain (other parts from reference TRBV7-2 and TRBJ1-5): GAGVSQSPSNKVTEKGKDVELRCDPISGHTALYWYRQSLGQGLEFLIYFQGNSAPDKSGLPSDRFSAERTGGSVSTLTIQRTQQEDSAVYLCASSLRGRGDQPQHFGDGTRLSIL.